Below are 29 T cell receptor beta chains sequenced from a single sample in a study of blood T cell repertoires in COVID-19 (dated by TCRdb to the early 2020s). The library was made by the immunoSEQ multiplex PCR assay. TCRdb took this table from immuneACCESS and kept in-frame rearrangements with V and J called. Such tables lack part of the clones; where checked against another copy, unresolved V genes explain under half of the gap, and the rest is unexplained. The sample records a few hundred thousand clones, roughly nine tenths of which are singletons. Roughly 0.86% of the sample belongs to the ten largest clones. Specimen: PBMCs or T cells enriched from blood (not recorded which). These TCRs come from a woman aged 40-49 years who had been exposed to COVID-19.

This clone appeared a single time. J is TRBJ1-3 and V is TRBV11-3; D possibly corresponds to TRBD1 (5 bases). V lost 5 bases and J lost 2, with 10 bases in between. CDR1 is SGHNT and CDR2 is YENEEA in the germline V gene. This CDR3 is built from 14 residues. The CDR3 DNA reads as TGTGCCAGCAGCCTCCGACAGCCTGGAAACACCATATATTTT. Its translation: CASSLRQPGNTIYF.

The chain couples TRBV9 to TRBJ2-3; 11 positions agree with TRBD2. The length of the CDR3 is 14 residues. The V and J ends lost 1 base and 11 bases, in that order; junction bases with no gene match: 6. Germline V gene data show CDR1 as SGDLS and CDR2 as YYNGEE. The CDR3 region has the DNA TGTGCCAGCAGCGTACTTACTAGCGGGGGACTGCAGTATTTT. Translated: CASSVLTSGGLQYF.

This chain connects TRBV5-1 to TRBJ1-1; D unclear. The germline V and J ends were trimmed by 1 base and 2 bases, with 9 bases remaining between them. The CDR3 spans 14 residues. Germline CDR1 is SGHRS and CDR2 is YFSETQ. The CDR3 region is CASSLIVGNTEAFF. The CDR3 DNA reads as TGCGCCAGCAGCTTGATAGTGGGCAACACTGAAGCTTTCTTT.

The chain employs TRBV4-1 and TRBJ2-1; TRBD2 matches at 9 bases. Trimming cost V 3 bases and J 4 bases; bases outside gene matches: 4. The CDR3 loop spans 15 amino acids. Germline CDR1 and CDR2: MGHRA and YSYEKL. For the CDR3, the DNA is TGCGCCAGCAGCCATAGCGGGAGATCGTACAATGAGCAGTTCTTC. The encoded protein is CASSHSGRSYNEQFF.

V and J are TRBV6-5 and TRBJ2-7; tentative D call: TRBD1 (5 bases). There are 13 residues in the CDR3. V was clipped by 10 bases and J by 3 bases, with 16 bases between them. CDR1 MNHEY and CDR2 SVGAGI come from the germline V gene. CDR3 sequence: CATDDRGYYEQYF. The CDR3 region has the DNA TGTGCCACGGACGACAGAGGATACTACGAGCAGTACTTC.

J is TRBJ2-7 and V is TRBV19, with D possibly being TRBD1 (6 bases). The CDR3 has 13 residues. CDR1 and CDR2 (germline): LNHDA, SQIVND (reference sequence). Trimming left V 1 base short and J 4 bases short, with 8 bases between. The CDR3 loop reads CASSIARGYEQYF. DNA of the CDR3: TGTGCCAGTAGTATAGCCAGGGGTTACGAGCAGTACTTC.

J is TRBJ2-1 and V is TRBV7-2, with 7 bases that match TRBD1. CDR1 SGHTA and CDR2 FQGNSA come from the germline V gene. This CDR3 is 15 amino acids long. J gave up 6 bases and V 6 bases, and 11 bases lay outside the gene matches. CDR3 DNA: TGTGCCAGCAGTCGTACAGGGGTCGCCCTCAATGAGCAGTTCTTC. This translates into CASSRTGVALNEQFF.

The genes are TRBV11-3 and TRBJ2-7; the D is unclear. Germline V gene lookup returns CDR1 SGHNT and CDR2 YENEEA. This CDR3 contains 12 residues. V was cut by 3 bases and J by 6 bases, with 9 bases left in between. CDR3 amino acids: CASSFSFGEQYF. The CDR3 nucleotides are TGTGCCAGCAGCTTTAGTTTCGGCGAGCAGTACTTC. Combining the CDR3 with reference TRBV11-3 and TRBJ2-7 gives the whole variable domain EAGVVQSPRYKIIEKKQPVAFWCNPISGHNTLYWYLQNLGQGPELLIRYENEEAVDDSQLPKDRFSAERLKGVDSTLKIQPAELGDSAVYLCASSFSFGEQYFGPGTRLTVT.

As to this clone: The junction differs from germline at one of its ends, possibly a read error. The chain has TRBV19 and TRBJ2-3; TRBD2 matches 9 bases. The length of the CDR3 is 16 residues. Germline values: CDR1 LNHDA, CDR2 SQIVND (reference sequence). The CDR3 sequence is CASSHIAGEGTDTQYF. The CDR3 nucleotides read TGTGCCAGTAGTCATATAGCGGGAGAGGGGACAGATACACAGTATTTT.

The chain recombines TRBV7-3 with TRBJ2-2; D is undetermined. Trimming left V 4 bases short and J 5 bases short, with 8 bases between. This CDR3 contains 13 residues. CDR1 SGHTA and CDR2 FQGTGA come from the germline V gene. The CDR3 protein is CASSSTRTGELFF. In DNA form, the CDR3 reads TGTGCCAGCAGCTCAACCCGGACCGGGGAGCTGTTTTTT.

This sequence joins TRBV6-2 or TRBV6-3 and TRBJ2-7, with 8 bases lining up with TRBD1. After removal of 6 bases from V and 2 bases from J, the junction contained 3 bases not matched to a gene. CDR1 MNHEY and CDR2 SVGEGT come from the germline V gene. The length of the CDR3 is 13 residues. The CDR3: CASSIQGAYEQYF. Here the CDR3 DNA reads TGTGCCAGCAGCATACAGGGGGCCTACGAGCAGTACTTC.

The rearrangement uses TRBV10-2 and TRBJ2-5, with 12 bases fitting TRBD1. Germline assignment: CDR1 WSHSY and CDR2 SAAADI. V lost 6 bases, J lost 5 bases, and 13 bases stayed unmatched. The CDR3 totals 17 residues. CDR3 nucleotides: TGCGCCAGCAGCCTGGGGACAGGGGGCCCTTCGGGGGAGACCCAGTACTTC. Its protein is CASSLGTGGPSGETQYF.

The chain employs TRBV6-6 and TRBJ1-5; weak D call: TRBD1 (5 bases). With 6 bases removed from V and 2 bases from J, the gap between germline ends came to 11 bases. The germline CDR1 and CDR2 sequences are MNHNY and SVGAGI (reference sequence). The CDR3 length is 14 residues. The CDR3 region is CASRRGGGNQPQHF. CDR3 DNA sequence: TGTGCCAGCAGACGGGGGGGAGGCAATCAGCCCCAGCATTTT.

V gene TRBV30 combines with J gene TRBJ2-5, with 11 bases matching TRBD2. The germline gives CDR1 GTSNPN, CDR2 SVGIG (reference sequence). Unmatched junction bases numbered 4, after V lost 3 bases and J lost 4 bases. This CDR3 spans 14 amino acids. The CDR3 loop reads CAWSDGTSGETQYF. The CDR3 DNA sequence: TGTGCCTGGAGCGACGGGACTAGCGGAGAGACCCAGTACTTC.

The chain has TRBV28 and TRBJ1-6; D is uncertain. Trimming left V 3 bases short and J 9 bases short, with 18 bases between. The CDR3 runs to 16 residues. Germline V lookup: CDR1 MDHEN, CDR2 SYDVKM. The CDR3 DNA follows: TGTGCCAGCAGTTTTTCCCTCTCAGGTGGTAGTTCACCCCTCCACTTT. It translates to CASSFSLSGGSSPLHF.

The chain joins TRBV12-2 to TRBJ1-5. TRBV12-2 is noted as a pseudogene. This CDR3 comprises 19 residues. Written as DNA, the CDR3 is TGTGCAAGTCGCTTAGCGGCAACGAGGGATCGGGTCTGCAATCAGCCCCAGCATTTT. Amino acids: CASRLAATRDRVCNQPQHF.

This chain uses TRBV11-2 with TRBJ1-2, with 7 bases lining up with TRBD1. The CDR3 consists of 13 residues. The germline V gene has CDR1 SGHAT and CDR2 FQNNGV. V shed 5 bases, J shed 2 bases, and the junction held 2 bases outside the gene matches. The CDR3 loop is CASSQTGNYGYTF. The CDR3 DNA is TGTGCCAGCAGCCAGACAGGGAACTATGGCTACACCTTC.

The V call is TRBV4-1, the J call TRBJ2-3; the D gene is possibly TRBD2 (5 bases). Germline-derived CDR1 and CDR2 are MGHRA and YSYEKL. Trimming removed 4 bases at V and 2 bases at J, with 13 bases between. The CDR3 is 15 amino acids. CDR3 residues: CASSLGGFNTDTQYF. The CDR3 nucleotides read TGCGCCAGCAGCCTCGGCGGGTTCAACACAGATACGCAGTATTTT.

This clone appeared a single time. The chain has TRBV5-5 and TRBJ1-2, with 10 bases fitting TRBD1. The ends lost 2 bases at V and 5 bases at J; junction bases unmatched: 9. The CDR3 covers 16 residues. The germline V gene encodes CDR1 SGHKS and CDR2 YYEKEE (reference sequence). CDR3 amino acids: CASSLRDRGLPYGYTF. The CDR3 DNA is TGTGCCAGCAGCTTAAGGGACAGGGGTCTGCCGTATGGCTACACCTTC.

The gene calls are TRBV19 and TRBJ1-1; the D gene is possibly TRBD1 (5 bases). The CDR3 runs 14 residues. The V end was cut by 3 bases, the J end by 1 base, with 9 bases between. Germline V lookup: CDR1 LNHDA, CDR2 SQIVND (reference sequence). CDR3 in DNA: TGTGCCAGTAGTATTGGCCAGGGGAACACTGAAGCTTTCTTT. It yields the protein CASSIGQGNTEAFF.

The chain carries TRBV6-2 or TRBV6-3 and TRBJ1-2; D may be TRBD1 (6 bases). Trimming took off 5 bases at V and 8 bases at J, with 27 bases between the two ends. This CDR3 contains 17 residues. Germline V gene data show CDR1 as MNHEY and CDR2 as SVGEGT. The CDR3 here is CASSPWGGGGLLAGYTF. In nucleotides, the CDR3 is TGTGCCAGCAGTCCCTGGGGCGGGGGCGGTCTTCTTGCCGGCTACACCTTC.

The rearrangement uses TRBV10-1 and TRBJ2-3, with TRBD2 matching over 7 bases. V lost 3 bases and J lost 1; bases outside the gene matches: 7. Looked up from germline, CDR1 is WNHNN and CDR2 is SYGVQD (reference sequence). The CDR3 totals 16 residues. In DNA, the CDR3 is TGCGCCAGCAGTGATCCGAGCGGGGTCGGCACAGATACGCAGTATTTT. Translating it yields CASSDPSGVGTDTQYF.

This sequence joins TRBV24-1 and TRBJ2-7, with 8 nucleotides matching TRBD1. The trim removed 4 bases at V and 0 bases at J, leaving 7 bases unmatched. Looked up from germline, CDR1 is KGHDR and CDR2 is SFDVKD. The CDR3 extends over 16 amino acids. CDR3: CATSDSWGQDSYEQYF. The CDR3 DNA is TGTGCCACCAGTGACTCCTGGGGACAGGACTCCTACGAGCAGTACTTC.

The chain couples TRBV7-9 to TRBJ2-7; D not resolved. The V end lost 5 bases, the J end lost 7 bases, and 9 bases lay between the germline ends. The germline V gene encodes CDR1 SEHNR and CDR2 FQNEAQ (reference sequence). This CDR3 region has 11 residues. Here the CDR3 DNA reads TGTGCCAGCAGCCACACGATGGAGCAGTACTTC. This translates into CASSHTMEQYF.

The chain carries TRBV19 and TRBJ2-1; 10 bases match TRBD2. CDR3 size: 15 residues. J gave up 2 bases and V 4 bases, and 2 bases lay outside the gene matches. Germline V gene data show CDR1 as LNHDA and CDR2 as SQIVND (reference sequence). The CDR3 sequence: CASSTSGRPYNEQFF. CDR3 DNA sequence: TGTGCCAGTAGTACTAGCGGGAGACCCTACAATGAGCAGTTCTTC.

For the CDR3, the DNA is TGTGCCAGCAGCGCTGCGGGACAGGGTACCGAAAAACTGTTTTTT. This translates into CASSAAGQGTEKLFF. This rearrangement joins TRBV9 to TRBJ1-4; TRBD1 aligns across 9 bases. Germline assignment: CDR1 SGDLS and CDR2 YYNGEE. Trimming took 3 bases from V and 8 from J; bases not matched to a gene: 8. There are 15 residues in the CDR3.

The V gene is TRBV4-1, the J gene TRBJ2-1; possible D gene TRBD2, 6 bases. From germline, CDR1 is MGHRA and CDR2 YSYEKL. This CDR3 is 15 amino acids long. V was pared by 1 base and J by 2 bases, with 9 bases between. The CDR3: CASSQGSGTYNEQFF. CDR3 nucleotide sequence: TGCGCCAGCAGCCAAGGTAGCGGTACCTACAATGAGCAGTTCTTC.

The chain is built from TRBV30 and TRBJ1-6; the D is unclear. The V end was cut by 4 bases, the J end by 9 bases, with 19 bases between. The CDR3 contains 15 residues. The germline CDR1 and CDR2 sequences are GTSNPN and SVGIG (reference sequence). Here the CDR3 reads CAWIRPGLRGSPLHF. The CDR3, as DNA: TGTGCCTGGATTCGGCCGGGGTTACGAGGTTCACCCCTCCACTTT. The variable domain in full, with the rest retrieved from reference TRBV30 and TRBJ1-6, is SQTIHQWPATLVQPVGSPLSLECTVEGTSNPNLYWYRQAAGRGLQLLFYSVGIGQISSEVPQNLSASRPQDRQFILSSKKLLLSDSGFYLCAWIRPGLRGSPLHFGNGTRLTVT.

J is TRBJ2-7 and V is TRBV7-2; 7 nucleotides agree with TRBD1. The CDR3 sequence is 19 residues long. The J segment lost 0 bases and the V segment lost 6 bases, leaving 20 bases of the junction unmatched. The V gene's germline CDR1 is SGHTA and CDR2 FQGNSA. The CDR3 protein is CASSLLPMPGQPYSYEQYF. CDR3 nucleotide sequence: TGTGCCAGCAGTCTTTTGCCGATGCCGGGACAGCCTTACTCCTACGAGCAGTACTTC.